The clone carrying this T cell receptor (beta chain) is labeled as medium-sized. This sample was included in a study of OX40 agonist ivuxolimab in advanced cancers. Germline assignment: CDR1 MNHNS and CDR2 SASEGT. The CDR3 consists of 13 residues. V lost 1 base to trimming and J lost 5 bases, with 6 bases between them. Assay used: immunoSEQ multiplex PCR; TCRdb lists only in-frame clones, some missing. In the table there are about 63,000 clones, 80% to 90% of which are singletons. Samples were taken at baseline and on day 1 of cycles 4 and 7. Sample: CD4+ or CD8+ T cells sorted from blood, taken in a trial of the OX40 agonist ivuxolimab. The rearrangement joins TRBV6-1 to TRBJ2-1; D ambiguous. This receptor was taken from an adult with an advanced solid tumor such as melanoma, head and neck, liver or kidney cancer. CDR3 DNA sequence: TGTGCCAGCAGTGAAGACAGTCACAATGAGCAGTTCTTC. Translation: CASSEDSHNEQFF.